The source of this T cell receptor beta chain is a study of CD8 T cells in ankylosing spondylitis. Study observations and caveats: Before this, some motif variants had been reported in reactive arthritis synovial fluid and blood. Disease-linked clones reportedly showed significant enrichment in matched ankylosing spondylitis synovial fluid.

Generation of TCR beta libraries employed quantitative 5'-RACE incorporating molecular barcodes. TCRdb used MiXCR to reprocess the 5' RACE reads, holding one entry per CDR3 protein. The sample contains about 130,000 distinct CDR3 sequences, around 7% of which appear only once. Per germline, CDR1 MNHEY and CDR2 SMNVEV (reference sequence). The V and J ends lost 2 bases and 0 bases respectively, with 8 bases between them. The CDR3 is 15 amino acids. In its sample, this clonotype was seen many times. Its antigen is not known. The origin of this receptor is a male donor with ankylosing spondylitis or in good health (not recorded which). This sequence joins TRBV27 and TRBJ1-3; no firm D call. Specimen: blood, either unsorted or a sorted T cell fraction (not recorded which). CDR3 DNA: TGTGCCAGCAGTTTAAAGTCTTTCTCTGGAAACACCATATATTTT. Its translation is CASSLKSFSGNTIYF.